This T cell receptor (beta chain) was sequenced for a study of patients and donors after allogeneic stem cell transplantation. The CDR3 sequence is 15 residues long. V dropped 8 bases and J dropped 3; count of bases not matched to a gene: 10. TCRdb independently ran MiXCR on the RT-PCR reads; one entry per CDR3 protein. The sample has 150,000 or so distinct CDR3 sequences; about 24% are singletons. A few counts support this clonotype. This clonotype was obtained from a human donor who was either an allogeneic HSCT recipient or a stem cell or donor lymphocyte infusion donor (not recorded which). It is not recorded whose cells these are; they may come from a transplant donor. Sequenced sample: blood, either unsorted or a sorted T cell fraction (not recorded which). The gene calls are TRBV12-3 or TRBV12-4 and TRBJ1-5, with 7 positions matching TRBD1. The CDR3 coding sequence is TGTGCCAGCCGGTCACGGCAGGGGGACAATCAGCCCCAGCATTTT. Translated, it gives CASRSRQGDNQPQHF.